This TCR beta chain derives from a study of regulatory dendritic cells for organ transplantation. Profiled with immunoSEQ multiplex PCR; TCRdb holds only in-frame clones, not every one. The table lists about 11,000 clones, roughly 70% of them singletons. Overall study findings and caveats: Between individuals, the alloreactive memory CD8+ T cell pool differed considerably. Memory CD8+ T cells were the most oligoclonal; naive cells were highly diverse.

Trimming took 3 bases from V and 2 from J, leaving 11 bases between them. Germline values: CDR1 SGHRS, CDR2 YFSETQ. This CDR3 has 14 residues. Sorted subsets were CFSE-labeled and cultured roughly 5 days with allogeneic dendritic cells. In its sample, this clone was seen a few times. Its antigen remains unknown. This sequence joins TRBV5-1 and TRBJ1-1; D is uncertain. This sequence was found in a human donor in good health. Sequencing was done on a sample of memory CD4+ T cells from blood cultured with regulatory dendritic cells. Documented subset: CD45RO+ memory T cells. CDR3 in amino acids: CASSSTQVNTEAFF. The DNA of the CDR3 is TGCGCCAGCAGCTCCACGCAGGTTAACACTGAAGCTTTCTTT.